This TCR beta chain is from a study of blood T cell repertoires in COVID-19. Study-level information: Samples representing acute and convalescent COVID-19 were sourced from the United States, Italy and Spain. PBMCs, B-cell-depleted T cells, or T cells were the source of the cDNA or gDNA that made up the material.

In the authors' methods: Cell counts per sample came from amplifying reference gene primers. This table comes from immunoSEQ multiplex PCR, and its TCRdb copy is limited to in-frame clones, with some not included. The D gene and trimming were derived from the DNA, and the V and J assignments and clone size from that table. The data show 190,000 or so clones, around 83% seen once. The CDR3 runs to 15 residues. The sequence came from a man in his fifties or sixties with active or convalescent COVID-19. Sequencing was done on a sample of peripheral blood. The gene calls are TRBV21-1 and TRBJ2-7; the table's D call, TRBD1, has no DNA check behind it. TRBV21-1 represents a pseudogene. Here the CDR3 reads CASSTDSDSSYEQYF. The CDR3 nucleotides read TGTGCCAGCAGCACCGACAGCGATAGCTCCTACGAGCAGTACTTC.